Each of the 27 T cell receptor beta chains below was sequenced from the same sample in a study of CD8 T cells in Susac syndrome. An amount of RNA that ranged from roughly 0.45 to 1 ug was reverse transcribed with random hexamers. TCRdb re-called the immunoSEQ multiplex PCR reads through MiXCR, storing one row per CDR3 protein. The sample yields fewer than 300,000 distinct CDR3 sequences, about 85% seen once. Sequenced input: CD8+ T cells from PBMCs. These receptors were obtained from a human donor with multiple sclerosis.

The chain is built from TRBV12-3 or TRBV12-4 and TRBJ2-3; 8 bases align to TRBD1. This CDR3 contains 19 residues. The J segment lost 1 base and the V segment lost 7 bases, leaving 19 bases of the junction unmatched. The CDR3 sequence is CASKGSRGRAVPGTDTQYF. Here the CDR3 DNA reads TGTGCCAGCAAAGGGAGCAGGGGGCGAGCGGTGCCTGGCACAGATACGCAGTATTTT.

V gene TRBV4-2 combines with J gene TRBJ2-1; 7 bases fit TRBD2. CDR3 length equals 13 residues. In germline, CDR1 is LGHNA, CDR2 YNFKEQ. Germline trimming cut 4 bases from V and 8 bases from J; bases unmatched to any gene: 5. Written as DNA, the CDR3 is TGTGCCAGCAGCCCGGGACTAACCGATGAGCAGTTCTTC. It is translated as CASSPGLTDEQFF.

The chain links TRBV4-1 to TRBJ2-7; no clear D. This CDR3 spans 13 amino acids. CDR1 is MGHRA, CDR2 YSYEKL, per germline. Trimming pared 1 base from V and 3 bases from J, leaving 7 bases between. The CDR3 region has the DNA TGCGCCAGCAGCCAAGGCCTAAACTACGAGCAGTACTTC. The encoded protein is CASSQGLNYEQYF.

The rearrangement uses TRBV28 and TRBJ2-1; no firm D call. Germline CDR1 MDHEN, CDR2 SYDVKM. The CDR3 extends over 13 amino acids. V lost 6 bases and J lost 7, with 13 bases in between. The chain's CDR3 is CASSPPVSNEQFF. The DNA for the CDR3 is TGTGCCAGCAGCCCCCCGGTCAGTAATGAGCAGTTCTTC.

The V gene is TRBV7-8, the J gene TRBJ2-4; 9 bases match TRBD2. V dropped 5 bases and J dropped 0; count of bases not matched to a gene: 11. This CDR3 has 18 amino acids. Germline CDR1 reads SGHVS; CDR2 reads FQNEAQ. The CDR3 region is CASSRGKVAGVAKNIQYF. The CDR3 DNA follows: TGTGCCAGCAGCCGAGGAAAAGTAGCGGGAGTAGCCAAAAACATTCAGTACTTC.

The chain uses TRBV10-3 and TRBJ2-5; D not certain. Deletions cut 6 bases from V and 5 bases from J, with 7 bases between. The CDR3 has 11 amino acids. Germline loops: CDR1 ENHRY, CDR2 SYGVKD. The CDR3 region has the DNA TGTGCCATCAGCGAAGGGGAGACCCAGTACTTC. This sequence encodes CAISEGETQYF.

The rearrangement uses TRBV12-3 or TRBV12-4 and TRBJ2-1, with D perhaps TRBD1 or TRBD2 (6 bases each). The V end was cut by 3 bases, the J end by 2 bases, with 14 bases between. This CDR3 region has 16 residues. CDR3 amino acids: CASSFPTGRTYNEQFF. The CDR3 DNA is TGTGCCAGCAGTTTCCCCACAGGGAGGACCTACAATGAGCAGTTCTTC.

This chain links TRBV28 with TRBJ2-1; 14 positions match TRBD2. V dropped 5 bases and J dropped 5; count of bases not matched to a gene: 5. The germline V gene encodes CDR1 MDHEN and CDR2 SYDVKM. The CDR3 runs 16 residues. The chain's CDR3 is CASSRTSGRYNNEQFF. The CDR3 DNA follows: TGTGCCAGCAGTCGGACTAGCGGGAGGTATAACAATGAGCAGTTCTTC.

This chain uses TRBV9 with TRBJ2-1, with D possibly TRBD1 on 5 matching bases. The CDR3 covers 18 residues. V shed 0 bases and J shed 8 bases, with 24 bases lying between them. Germline CDR1 and CDR2: SGDLS and YYNGEE. The CDR3 sequence is CASSVGGRVYPTADEQFF. The DNA of the CDR3 is TGTGCCAGCAGCGTAGGTGGCAGGGTGTACCCTACGGCGGATGAGCAGTTCTTC.

The rearrangement uses TRBV30 and TRBJ1-1; weak D call: TRBD1 (5 bases). The CDR3 runs to 15 residues. Trimming shortened V by 1 base and J by 1 base, and 13 bases separated the two germline ends. Germline values: CDR1 GTSNPN, CDR2 SVGIG (reference sequence). The DNA of the CDR3 is TGTGCCTGGAGTGAGGGGCGAGCGAAGAACACTGAAGCTTTCTTT. Its translation: CAWSEGRAKNTEAFF.

The rearrangement links TRBV6-1 to TRBJ1-2; TRBD1 matches 8 bases. In germline, CDR1 is MNHNS, CDR2 SASEGT. The CDR3 contains 15 residues. Trimming took 4 bases from V and 5 from J; bases not matched to a gene: 9. CDR3 protein: CASSVQDRDRYGYTF. The CDR3 nucleotides read TGTGCCAGCAGTGTCCAGGACAGGGATCGATATGGCTACACCTTC.

The chain carries TRBV19 and TRBJ2-7; 7 nucleotides match TRBD1. Germline V gene data show CDR1 as LNHDA and CDR2 as SQIVND (reference sequence). CDR3 length: 14 residues. Trimming cost V 7 bases and J 7 bases; bases outside gene matches: 13. CDR3 loop: CASTPTGIEGEQYF. CDR3 DNA sequence: TGTGCCAGTACCCCGACAGGGATTGAGGGAGAGCAGTACTTC.

V gene TRBV27 combines with J gene TRBJ1-1; a weak D match, TRBD1 (5 bases). The CDR3 covers 15 residues. Trimming removed 7 bases from V and 0 bases from J, with 15 bases in between. Germline CDR1 and CDR2: MNHEY and SMNVEV (reference sequence). This CDR3 reads CASTSAKGLNTEAFF. CDR3 coding DNA: TGTGCCAGCACATCCGCCAAGGGACTGAACACTGAAGCTTTCTTT.

The chain uses TRBV4-1 and TRBJ1-2; the match to TRBD1 covers 10 bases. The CDR3 is made up of 17 amino acids. Trimming took 1 base from V and 4 from J; bases not matched to a gene: 9. Germline V gene data show CDR1 as MGHRA and CDR2 as YSYEKL. DNA for the CDR3: TGCGCCAGCAGCCAAGGGGAGGGGGACAGGGGTATCTATGGCTACACCTTC. Residues: CASSQGEGDRGIYGYTF.

The genes are TRBV12-5 and TRBJ2-7; TRBD2 aligns across 11 bases. The CDR3 contains 17 residues. Per germline, CDR1 LGHNT and CDR2 FRNRAP. Trimming removed 5 bases from V and 2 bases from J; junction bases left unmatched: 11. CDR3 sequence (DNA): TGTGCTAGTGGTCGACCTGGGACTAGCGGTTCGACCTACGAGCAGTACTTC. Its protein product is CASGRPGTSGSTYEQYF.

V and J are TRBV30 and TRBJ1-2; 9 bases are shared with TRBD1. Germline values: CDR1 GTSNPN, CDR2 SVGIG (reference sequence). J was trimmed by 8 bases and V by 8 bases; bases with no gene match: 12. The CDR3 consists of 13 residues. The CDR3 is CARRGGQGNGYTF. The DNA for the CDR3 is TGTGCCCGCCGAGGGGGACAGGGCAACGGCTACACCTTC.

The chain joins TRBV20-1 to TRBJ2-7, with 10 bases that match TRBD1. CDR1 is DFQATT and CDR2 is SNEGSKA in the germline V gene (reference sequence). The CDR3 has 13 amino acids. CDR3 nucleotides: TGCAGCAGTTTTTGGGACAGGGGCTACGAGCAGTACTTC. Translating it yields CSSFWDRGYEQYF.

The chain links TRBV5-6 to TRBJ2-5, with TRBD2 matching over 11 bases. The V gene end was trimmed by 5 bases and the J gene end by 2 bases; junction bases not matched to a gene: 5. The germline V gene encodes CDR1 SGHDT and CDR2 YYEEEE. The CDR3 contains 15 residues. This CDR3 is CASRPGTSGQETQYF. In DNA form, the CDR3 reads TGTGCCAGCAGGCCCGGGACTAGCGGTCAAGAGACCCAGTACTTC.

J is TRBJ2-7 and V is TRBV28; unclear D gene. With 5 bases removed from V and 1 base from J, the gap between germline ends came to 15 bases. Germline lookup yields CDR1 MDHEN and CDR2 SYDVKM. This CDR3 has 15 amino acids. As DNA, the CDR3 is TGTGCCAGCAGTCTGGGCCCTACTATATCCTACGAGCAGTACTTC. It is translated as CASSLGPTISYEQYF.

The chain couples TRBV6-5 to TRBJ2-1; D may be TRBD2 (8 bases). The CDR3 length is 15 residues. Germline V gene sequence: CDR1 MNHEY, CDR2 SVGAGI. Between the trimmed V and J ends, which lost 6 bases and 3 bases, there was a span of 15 bases. This CDR3 is CASRTGTSFYNEQFF. The CDR3 DNA reads TGTGCCAGCAGGACAGGGACTAGTTTCTACAATGAGCAGTTCTTC.

The genes are TRBV29-1 and TRBJ1-2; D remains unclear. The CDR3 spans 11 residues. V was shortened by 7 bases and J by 4 bases, with 10 bases between the two germline ends. Germline CDR1 and CDR2: SQVTM and ANQGSEA. The CDR3 loop reads CSASDLYGYTF. As DNA, the CDR3 is TGCAGCGCCTCAGATCTCTATGGCTACACCTTC.

This clonotype was seen a single time. The CDR3 nucleotides are TGCAGTGCTAGATGGGGACTAGCGGCATACTACAATGAGCAGTTCTTC. Residues: CSARWGLAAYYNEQFF. The V gene is TRBV20-1, the J gene TRBJ2-1, with 11 bases aligning to TRBD2. Germline values: CDR1 DFQATT, CDR2 SNEGSKA (reference sequence). CDR3 length: 16 amino acids. After removal of 2 bases from V and 3 bases from J, the junction contained 6 bases not matched to a gene.

V and J are TRBV16 and TRBJ1-1; D remains unclear. With 2 bases removed from V and 8 bases from J, the gap between germline ends came to 9 bases. Germline V lookup: CDR1 KGHSY, CDR2 FQNENV. There are 12 residues in the CDR3. CDR3 sequence (DNA): TGTGCCAGCAGCCAAAGCGGAAAGGAAGCTTTCTTT. Amino acids: CASSQSGKEAFF. The entire variable domain, with the rest obtained from reference TRBV16 and TRBJ1-1, is as follows: GEEVAQTPKHLVRGEGQKAKLYCAPIKGHSYVFWYQQVLKNEFKFLISFQNENVFDETGMPKERFSAKCLPNSPCSLEIQATKLEDSAVYFCASSQSGKEAFFGQGTRLTVV.

The chain recombines TRBV4-1 with TRBJ1-2; D call uncertain. CDR1 is MGHRA and CDR2 is YSYEKL in the germline V gene. Trimming removed 1 base at V and 4 bases at J, with 13 bases between. There are 15 residues in the CDR3. CDR3 residues: CASSQAGEGPYGYTF. The CDR3 DNA is TGCGCCAGCAGCCAAGCGGGCGAAGGCCCCTATGGCTACACCTTC.

The gene calls are TRBV4-1 and TRBJ2-7; D might be TRBD2 (6 bases). V was trimmed by 2 bases and J by 0 bases, leaving 11 bases between them. The germline V gene has CDR1 MGHRA and CDR2 YSYEKL. The CDR3 covers 15 residues. CDR3 nucleotide sequence: TGCGCCAGCAGCCAAATTCTAGCGTCCTCCTACGAGCAGTACTTC. Protein sequence: CASSQILASSYEQYF.

V is TRBV27 and J is TRBJ2-3, with D maybe TRBD2 (6 bases). The CDR3 sequence is 13 residues long. Per germline, CDR1 MNHEY and CDR2 SMNVEV (reference sequence). The V end lost 8 bases, the J end lost 0 bases, and 9 bases lay between the germline ends. Here the CDR3 reads CASGGRSTDTQYF. Here the CDR3 DNA reads TGTGCCAGCGGAGGGAGGAGCACAGATACGCAGTATTTT.

V usage is TRBV6-1 and J usage is TRBJ2-2; no clear D gene. CDR3 size: 16 residues. V gave up 7 bases and J gave up 0 bases, with 15 bases separating them. Germline V CDR1 and CDR2: MNHNS, SASEGT. CDR3 residues: CASTPWTVPNTGELFF. The CDR3 DNA is TGTGCCAGCACCCCTTGGACCGTCCCGAACACCGGGGAGCTGTTTTTT.